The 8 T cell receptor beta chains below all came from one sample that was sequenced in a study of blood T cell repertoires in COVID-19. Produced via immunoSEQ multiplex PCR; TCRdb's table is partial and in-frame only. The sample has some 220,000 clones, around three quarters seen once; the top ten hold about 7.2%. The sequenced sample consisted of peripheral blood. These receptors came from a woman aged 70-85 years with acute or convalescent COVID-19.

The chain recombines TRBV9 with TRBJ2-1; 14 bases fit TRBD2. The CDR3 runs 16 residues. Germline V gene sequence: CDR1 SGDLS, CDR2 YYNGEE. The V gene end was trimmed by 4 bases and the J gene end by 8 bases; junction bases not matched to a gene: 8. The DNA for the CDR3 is TGTGCCAGCAGCCCCTCAGGACTAGCGGGGGGCTATGAGCAGTTCTTC. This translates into CASSPSGLAGGYEQFF.

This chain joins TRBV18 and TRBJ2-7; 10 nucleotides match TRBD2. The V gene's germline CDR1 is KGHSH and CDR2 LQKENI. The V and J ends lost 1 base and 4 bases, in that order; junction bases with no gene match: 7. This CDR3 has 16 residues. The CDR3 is CASSPRGSGGTYEQYV. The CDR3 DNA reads TGTGCCAGCTCACCACGCGGTAGCGGGGGGACGTACGAGCAGTACGTC.

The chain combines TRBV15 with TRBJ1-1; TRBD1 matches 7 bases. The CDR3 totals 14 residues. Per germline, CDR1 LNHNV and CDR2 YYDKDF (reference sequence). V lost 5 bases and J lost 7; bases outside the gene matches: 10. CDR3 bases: TGTGCCACCAGCTCGACCAGGGGGTGGGGTGAAGCTTTCTTT. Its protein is CATSSTRGWGEAFF.

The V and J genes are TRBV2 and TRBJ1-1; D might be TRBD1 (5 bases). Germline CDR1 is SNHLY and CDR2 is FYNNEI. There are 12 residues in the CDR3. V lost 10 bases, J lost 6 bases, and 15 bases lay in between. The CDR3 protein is CATGTGRSEAFF. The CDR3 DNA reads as TGTGCCACCGGGACGGGGAGGTCTGAAGCTTTCTTT.

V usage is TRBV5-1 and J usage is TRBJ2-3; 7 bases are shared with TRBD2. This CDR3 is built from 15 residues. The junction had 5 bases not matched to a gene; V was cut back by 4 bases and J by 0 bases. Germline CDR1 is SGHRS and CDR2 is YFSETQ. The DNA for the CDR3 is TGCGCCAGCAGCCCACGGACTAGGAGCACAGATACGCAGTATTTT. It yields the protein CASSPRTRSTDTQYF.

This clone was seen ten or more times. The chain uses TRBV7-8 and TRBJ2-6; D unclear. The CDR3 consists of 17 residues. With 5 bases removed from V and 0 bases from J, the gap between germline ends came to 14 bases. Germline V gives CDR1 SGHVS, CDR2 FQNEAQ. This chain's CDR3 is CASSRVLYDSGANVLTF. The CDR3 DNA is TGTGCCAGCAGCCGAGTTCTATACGACTCTGGGGCCAACGTCCTGACTTTC.

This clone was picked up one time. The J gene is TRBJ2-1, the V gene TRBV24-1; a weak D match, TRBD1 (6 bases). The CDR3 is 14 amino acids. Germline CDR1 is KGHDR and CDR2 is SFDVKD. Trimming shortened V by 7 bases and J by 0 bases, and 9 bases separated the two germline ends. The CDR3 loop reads CATRGQSSYNEQFF. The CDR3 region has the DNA TGTGCCACCAGAGGACAGAGCTCCTACAATGAGCAGTTCTTC.

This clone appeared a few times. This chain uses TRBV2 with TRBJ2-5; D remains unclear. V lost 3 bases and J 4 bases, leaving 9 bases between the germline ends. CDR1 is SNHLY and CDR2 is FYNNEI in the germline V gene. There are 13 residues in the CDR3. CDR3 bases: TGTGCCAGCAGTGACCAAGCGTCAGAGACCCAGTACTTC. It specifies CASSDQASETQYF.